The 23 T cell receptor beta chains below come from one sample, sequenced in a study of shared clonotypes between healthy human individuals. Repertoires were generated with immunoSEQ multiplex PCR, while TCRdb's copy carries only in-frame clones and drops some. The sample holds about a million clones, around 77% seen once. Sample: memory CD4+ T cells from PBMCs. The sample's subset: CD45RA-negative fraction. The source is a man aged 18 to 35 in good health. Some clones in this sample may be carry-over from other donors' samples.

A few counts support this clone. The rearrangement links TRBV11-2 to TRBJ2-1, with D unclear. CDR3 length: 13 residues. Germline V gene sequence: CDR1 SGHAT, CDR2 FQNNGV. The V end lost 4 bases, the J end lost 4 bases, and 8 bases lay between the germline ends. CDR3 sequence: CASSSMGYNEQFF. CDR3 DNA: TGTGCCAGCAGCTCCATGGGGTACAATGAGCAGTTCTTC.

The J gene is TRBJ1-2, the V gene TRBV2, with unresolved D. Trimming took off 2 bases at V and 5 bases at J, with 9 bases between the two ends. CDR1 is SNHLY, CDR2 FYNNEI, per germline. The CDR3 is made up of 13 amino acids. The CDR3 nucleotides are TGTGCCAGCAGTGAATCGGCGTATTATGGCTACACCTTC. This translates into CASSESAYYGYTF.

Points on this clone: One end of the junction varies from germline; a read error may be responsible. DNA for the CDR3: TGTACCTGGAGTACCCCCTCGGGCGTCACAGATACGCAGTATTTT. It specifies CTWSTPSGVTDTQYF. The V call is TRBV30, the J call TRBJ2-3; unclear D gene. CDR1 and CDR2 (germline): GTSNPN, SVGIG (reference sequence). CDR3 length equals 15 residues.

The CDR3 spells CASSLRRETEAFF. In DNA, the CDR3 is TGTGCCAGCAGCTTGCGCCGGGAGACTGAAGCTTTCTTT. This chain links TRBV7-2 with TRBJ1-1; D not resolved. This CDR3 has 13 residues. CDR1 SGHTA and CDR2 FQGNSA come from the germline V gene. V lost 3 bases and J 5 bases, leaving 10 bases between the germline ends.

This chain uses TRBV19 with TRBJ2-7, with TRBD2 matching over 10 bases. CDR1 is LNHDA, CDR2 SQIVND, per germline (reference sequence). The CDR3 has 15 amino acids. The V segment lost 4 bases and the J segment 9 bases; nucleotides outside the gene matches: 12. CDR3 residues: CASSTFGLAESAQYF. CDR3 bases: TGTGCCAGTAGTACCTTCGGACTAGCGGAATCAGCGCAGTACTTC.

In this sample, this clone turned up once. This chain uses TRBV4-1 with TRBJ1-5; the D gene is possibly TRBD1 (6 bases). The CDR3 is 17 residues long. The germline CDR1 and CDR2 sequences are MGHRA and YSYEKL. V was shortened by 0 bases and J by 0 bases, with 12 bases between the two germline ends. For the CDR3, the DNA is TGCGCCAGCAGCCAAGATCCGGGACATGGTAGCAATCAGCCCCAGCATTTT. Translating gives CASSQDPGHGSNQPQHF.

The chain employs TRBV5-1 and TRBJ1-1; weak D call: TRBD1 (5 bases). Germline CDR1 and CDR2: SGHRS and YFSETQ. V lost 0 bases and J 4 bases, leaving 10 bases between the germline ends. The CDR3 length is 14 residues. CDR3 region: CASSLGGDATEAFF. DNA for the CDR3: TGCGCCAGCAGCTTGGGGGGCGATGCCACTGAAGCTTTCTTT.

This chain uses TRBV6-5 with TRBJ1-5, with D maybe TRBD1 (5 bases). V was pared by 6 bases and J by 3 bases, with 15 bases between. CDR3 length: 15 residues. Germline loops: CDR1 MNHEY, CDR2 SVGAGI. In DNA form, the CDR3 reads TGTGCCAGCAGATTCTCCACAGGTCACAATCAGCCCCAGCATTTT. Its protein is CASRFSTGHNQPQHF.

This sequence joins TRBV19 and TRBJ2-7; D might be TRBD2 (7 bases). Germline loops: CDR1 LNHDA, CDR2 SQIVND (reference sequence). V was pared by 1 base and J by 2 bases, with 15 bases between. The length of the CDR3 is 16 residues. The CDR3 reads CASSIAPGGGPYEQYF. CDR3 DNA sequence: TGTGCCAGTAGTATAGCCCCGGGGGGCGGGCCCTACGAGCAGTACTTC.

The V call is TRBV14, the J call TRBJ1-2; D is unresolved. V gave up 5 bases and J gave up 1 base, with 8 bases separating them. The CDR3 is 13 amino acids. Germline-derived CDR1 and CDR2 are SGHDN and FVKESK. CDR3 DNA: TGTGCCAGCAGCGGTGACGGTAACTATGGCTACACCTTC. Translated: CASSGDGNYGYTF.

This rearrangement joins TRBV11-2 to TRBJ2-2, with D possibly TRBD2 on 5 matching bases. The CDR3 runs 12 residues. In germline, CDR1 is SGHAT, CDR2 FQNNGV. V was pared by 5 bases and J by 8 bases, with 9 bases between. CDR3 loop: CASSPSLGELFF. Here the CDR3 DNA reads TGTGCCAGCAGCCCTAGCTTGGGGGAGCTGTTTTTT.

This chain uses TRBV5-1 with TRBJ1-2, with a tentative D call TRBD1 (6 bases). V was pared by 4 bases and J by 6 bases, with 19 bases between. The length of the CDR3 is 15 residues. Per germline, CDR1 SGHRS and CDR2 YFSETQ. The CDR3 is CASSQKGEQGNGYTF. DNA of the CDR3: TGCGCCAGCAGCCAAAAGGGAGAGCAGGGGAATGGCTACACCTTC.

This clone was recorded at least ten times. The chain uses TRBV5-1 and TRBJ2-7; D gene ambiguous. CDR1 is SGHRS and CDR2 is YFSETQ in the germline V gene. Deletions cut 4 bases from V and 6 bases from J, with 11 bases between. CDR3 size: 12 residues. The CDR3 loop reads CASSLVQAEQYF. As DNA, the CDR3 is TGCGCCAGCAGCCTCGTTCAGGCCGAGCAGTACTTC.

The V gene is TRBV28, the J gene TRBJ1-2; D remains unclear. The CDR3 length is 11 residues. Germline lookup yields CDR1 MDHEN and CDR2 SYDVKM. Trimming pared 4 bases from V and 8 bases from J, leaving 8 bases between. The CDR3 here is CASSWEGGYTF. CDR3 DNA: TGTGCCAGCAGTTGGGAGGGAGGCTACACCTTC.

V usage is TRBV25-1 and J usage is TRBJ2-2, with TRBD1 matching 8 bases. The CDR3 runs to 15 residues. V dropped 4 bases and J dropped 4; count of bases not matched to a gene: 5. Germline lookup yields CDR1 MGHDK and CDR2 SYGVNS. The CDR3 sequence is CASSGTGSVTGELFF. CDR3 nucleotides: TGTGCCAGCAGTGGGACAGGGTCGGTCACCGGGGAGCTGTTTTTT. Filled out from reference TRBV25-1 and TRBJ2-2, the complete variable domain reads EADIYQTPRYLVIGTGKKITLECSQTMGHDKMYWYQQDPGMELHLIHYSYGVNSTEKGDLSSESTVSRIRTEHFPLTLESARPSHTSQYLCASSGTGSVTGELFFGEGSRLTVL.

In DNA form, the CDR3 reads TGTGCCAGCAGCAAACTACTAGCGGGAGGCAGCAATGAGCAGTTCTTC. Protein product: CASSKLLAGGSNEQFF. This sequence joins TRBV13 and TRBJ2-1; 12 bases match TRBD2. The CDR3 totals 16 residues. Germline trimming cut 5 bases from V and 6 bases from J; bases unmatched to any gene: 8. The germline gives CDR1 PRHDT, CDR2 FYEKMQ (reference sequence).

The chain uses TRBV4-3 and TRBJ2-3, with 14 bases aligning to TRBD2. With 3 bases clipped from V and 3 bases from J, the junction kept 14 bases outside the gene matches. CDR3 length equals 20 residues. Germline loops: CDR1 LGHNA, CDR2 YSLEER. DNA of the CDR3: TGCGCCAGCAGCCATGCGACCAGGACTAGCGGGAGGCCAGGGACAGATACGCAGTATTTT. Translation gives CASSHATRTSGRPGTDTQYF.

Only a few counts were recorded for this clone. The chain carries TRBV5-1 and TRBJ2-1; D remains unclear. The V gene's germline CDR1 is SGHRS and CDR2 YFSETQ. The V end lost 3 bases, the J end lost 9 bases, and 16 bases lay between the germline ends. The CDR3 sequence is 14 residues long. CDR3 amino acids: CASSSEATSSEQFF. CDR3 nucleotides: TGCGCCAGCAGCTCCGAAGCTACTTCAAGTGAGCAGTTCTTC.

This rearrangement joins TRBV2 to TRBJ2-1; 7 bases line up with TRBD2. The germline CDR1 and CDR2 sequences are SNHLY and FYNNEI. The V and J ends lost 3 bases and 6 bases, in that order; junction bases with no gene match: 8. CDR3 length: 15 residues. The CDR3 is CASSERTSDVNEQFF. The CDR3 region has the DNA TGTGCCAGCAGTGAGCGAACTAGCGACGTCAATGAGCAGTTCTTC.

V and J are TRBV4-2 and TRBJ2-3; 14 bases align to TRBD2. Trimming at V came to 4 bases and at J to 5 bases, leaving 5 bases not matched to a gene. From germline, CDR1 is LGHNA and CDR2 YNFKEQ. The CDR3 consists of 16 residues. The chain's CDR3 is CASSLTSGRAEDTQYF. The DNA of the CDR3 is TGTGCCAGCAGCCTGACTAGCGGGAGGGCCGAAGATACGCAGTATTTT.

This clone showed up just once. The chain has TRBV10-1 and TRBJ2-5; possible D gene TRBD2, 6 bases. The CDR3 runs to 15 residues. Trimming stripped 8 bases from V and 4 bases from J, with 20 bases between. Germline CDR1 and CDR2: WNHNN and SYGVQD (reference sequence). The CDR3 here is CASAAGTAGGETQYF. In DNA form, the CDR3 reads TGCGCCAGCGCTGCCGGGACCGCCGGGGGAGAGACCCAGTACTTC.

On this clone itself: A junction boundary mismatches the germline segment, possibly from a read error. The sample has other DNA sequences that encode this CDR3 too. This sequence joins TRBV6-1 and TRBJ2-6; D may be TRBD1 (5 bases). The CDR3 loop spans 15 amino acids. Per germline, CDR1 MNHNS and CDR2 SASEGT. CDR3 region: CASSADPSGANVLTF. In DNA form, the CDR3 reads TGTGCCAGCAGCGCTGACCCCTCTGGGGCAAACGTCCTGACTTTC.

The rearrangement uses TRBV5-5 and TRBJ1-5; maybe TRBD1 (6 bases). CDR1 is SGHKS and CDR2 is YYEKEE in the germline V gene (reference sequence). This CDR3 is built from 17 residues. Trimming cost V 3 bases and J 0 bases, with 16 bases left between them. CDR3 in amino acids: CASSSLAGQNSNQPQHF. Written as DNA, the CDR3 is TGTGCCAGCAGCTCCCTCGCCGGACAGAATAGCAATCAGCCCCAGCATTTT.